This is a list of T cell receptor beta chains from one sample in a study of blood T cell repertoires in COVID-19. Data came from immunoSEQ multiplex PCR; TCRdb stores just in-frame clones and leaves some out. The table lists over 300,000 clones, roughly 85% of them singletons. Sequencing used peripheral blood. Receptor source: a human donor in a cohort sampled during active COVID-19. The CDR3 runs from the conserved cysteine through the conserved F or W. The D gene is left open where the match is weak. For some rows the clone size is stated as once, few or many, or as a class when expanded; others skip it.

clone size | J gene | D gene | V gene | CDR3 DNA | CDR3 protein
. | TRBJ2-3 | . | TRBV7-3 | TGTGCCAGCAGCTTCAATAGCGGTTCGGTAGATACGCAGTATTTT | CASSFNSGSVDTQYF
few | TRBJ2-1 | TRBD1 | TRBV9 | TGTGCCAGCAGCGTTGGGACCCGGGACAGCAATGAGCAGTTCTTC | CASSVGTRDSNEQFF
. | TRBJ2-1 | . | TRBV7-6 | TGTGCCAGCGGCGGAGAGGGGGGGAGCTCCTACAATGAGCAGTTCTTC | CASGGEGGSSYNEQFF
. | TRBJ2-2 | . | TRBV7-2 | TGTGCCAGCAGCCCAGAACCCGCCGGGGAGCTGTTTTTT | CASSPEPAGELFF
once | TRBJ1-3 | . | TRBV19 | TGTGCCAGTAGTATTCCAGGGATCTCTGGAAACACCATATATTTT | CASSIPGISGNTIYF
. | TRBJ2-7 | TRBD1 | TRBV24-1 | TGTGCCACCAGTGGCCCGGGACAGGGAATGTCCTACGAGCAGTACTTC | CATSGPGQGMSYEQYF
. | TRBJ2-7 | . | TRBV6-2/TRBV6-3 | TGTGCCAGCAGCCCCGGGACTCTAAGGGAGCAGTACTTC | CASSPGTLREQYF
. | TRBJ2-7 | . | TRBV6-5 | TGTGCCAGCAGTTACTCGAGGAGTACCTACGAGCAGTACTTC | CASSYSRSTYEQYF
. | TRBJ1-5 | . | TRBV4-1 | TGCGCCAGCAGCCAAGAATGGCGGGGGCTAAGCAATCAGCCCCAGCATTTT | CASSQEWRGLSNQPQHF
. | TRBJ1-2 | . | TRBV7-9 | TGTGCCAGCAGCTTAGAGGGGTATTCGGTGCGAGATGGCTACACCTTC | CASSLEGYSVRDGYTF
. | TRBJ2-2 | . | TRBV11-1 | TGTGCCAGCAGCCGTCGGGGGTATGCCGGGGAGCTGTTTTTT | CASSRRGYAGELFF
. | TRBJ1-5 | . | TRBV6-5 | TGTGCCAGCACCGTAAGTAGCGATCAGCCCCAGCATTTT | CASTVSSDQPQHF
. | TRBJ2-2 | TRBD2 | TRBV7-3 | TGTGCCAGCAGCTTAACAGGACTAGGGTACGGGGAGCTGTTTTTT | CASSLTGLGYGELFF
. | TRBJ2-7 | TRBD1 | TRBV11-1 | TGTGCCAGCAGCTGGGGGACAGCCTACGAGCAGTACTTC | CASSWGTAYEQYF
. | TRBJ1-1 | . | TRBV12-3/TRBV12-4 | TGTGCCAGCAGTTTGTCGGGGAACACTGAAGCTTTCTTT | CASSLSGNTEAFF
. | TRBJ2-2 | TRBD2 | TRBV3-1/TRBV3-2 | TGTGCCAGCAGCTCTCGACTAGCGGCGATAATCACCGGGGAGCTGTTTTTT | CASSSRLAAIITGELFF
. | TRBJ2-1 | TRBD1 | TRBV6-4 | TGTGCCAGCAGTAAGACAGGGGACATCTACAATGAGCAGTTCTTC | CASSKTGDIYNEQFF
once | TRBJ1-5 | . | TRBV10-2 | TGCGCCAGTCGGACAGTCAGCTCCACAGCCCAGCATTTT | CASRTVSSTAQHF
. | TRBJ2-2 | . | TRBV9 | TGTGCCAGCAGCGTAGAGGGGGGGTCGAACACCGGGGAGCTGTTTTTT | CASSVEGGSNTGELFF
. | TRBJ1-5 | TRBD1 | TRBV19 | TGTGCCAGTATCGGGGACAGGGGGTATCAGCCCCAGCATTTT | CASIGDRGYQPQHF
. | TRBJ1-2 | TRBD1 | TRBV24-1 | TGTGCCACCAGTGATCCTCGGACAGGGGGGGGCTACACCTTC | CATSDPRTGGGYTF
. | TRBJ1-6 | TRBD1 | TRBV30 | TGTGCCTGGGCGGGACAGGGTTCCTATAATTCACCCCTCCACTTT | CAWAGQGSYNSPLHF
. | TRBJ1-2 | . | TRBV2 | TGTGCCACCGAAACAAACTATCCGGGACCGGGAGGGCATGGCTACACCTTC | CATETNYPGPGGHGYTF
. | TRBJ2-3 | TRBD2 | TRBV24-1 | TGTGCCACCGGGCGGGGGGCCGCAGATACGCAGTATTTT | CATGRGAADTQYF
few | TRBJ1-1 | . | TRBV12-5 | TGTGCTAGTGGTTTACGGGAAACTACTGAAGCTTTCTTT | CASGLRETTEAFF
. | TRBJ2-2 | TRBD1 | TRBV3-1/TRBV3-2 | TGTGCCAGCAGACCTACAGGGGACACCGGGGAGCTGTTTTTT | CASRPTGDTGELFF
. | TRBJ1-2 | . | TRBV19 | TGTGCCAGTAGGGGGGGGGACATTTCTAACTATGGCTACACCTTC | CASRGGDISNYGYTF
. | TRBJ1-1 | TRBD1 | TRBV6-4 | TGTGCCAGCAGACTACAGGGGATAGACACTGAAGCTTTCTTT | CASRLQGIDTEAFF
. | TRBJ2-2 | . | TRBV24-1 | TGTGCCACCAGTTCAAGCGGGAACACCGGGGAGCTGTTTTTT | CATSSSGNTGELFF
. | TRBJ1-2 | . | TRBV7-9 | TGTGCCAGCAGCCCGACAGGAGCTAACTATGGCTACACCTTC | CASSPTGANYGYTF
few | TRBJ2-7 | . | TRBV6-5 | TGTGCCAGCGCCGGGAGGGGACAGGGTTTATACGAGCAGTACTTC | CASAGRGQGLYEQYF
. | TRBJ1-1 | . | TRBV9 | TGTGCCAGCAGCGTAGCGGCCCGGAGCAGCACTGAAGCTTTCTTT | CASSVAARSSTEAFF
. | TRBJ2-1 | TRBD2 | TRBV12-3/TRBV12-4 | TGTGCCAGCAGTTTAACTAGCGGGGATGAGCAGTTCTTC | CASSLTSGDEQFF
. | TRBJ2-5 | TRBD2 | TRBV29-1 | TGCAGCGTTGAGGGGACTAGCGGGGGTAGGGAGACCCAGTACTTC | CSVEGTSGGRETQYF
. | TRBJ2-1 | TRBD2 | TRBV24-1 | TGTGCCACCAGTGATTATTCGGGGGGGGCCTACAATGAGCAGTTCTTC | CATSDYSGGAYNEQFF
once | TRBJ2-7 | TRBD1 | TRBV25-1 | TGTGCCAGCAGTGAATTAGGGACAGGGGGGTCCTACGAGCAGTACTTC | CASSELGTGGSYEQYF
. | TRBJ1-5 | TRBD1 | TRBV9 | TGTGCCAGCAGCGTTGGGACAGAGTATCAGCCCCAGCATTTT | CASSVGTEYQPQHF
. | TRBJ2-7 | . | TRBV30 | TGTGCCTGGAGTGAAAACGGGAGCTACGAGCAGTACTTC | CAWSENGSYEQYF
. | TRBJ2-1 | TRBD1 | TRBV19 | TGTGCCAGTAGTATTGGACAGGCAGTCAATGAGCAGTTCTTC | CASSIGQAVNEQFF
. | TRBJ1-1 | TRBD1 | TRBV4-1 | TGCGCCAGCAGCCAAGAACAGGGGCAGAACACTGAAGCTTTCTTT | CASSQEQGQNTEAFF
few | TRBJ1-4 | . | TRBV5-1 | TGCGCCAGCAGGGGGCAGGGCCGGGAAAAACTGTTTTTT | CASRGQGREKLFF
. | TRBJ1-2 | . | TRBV9 | TGTGCCAGCAGCGGCGATAGGGGTTTCTATGGCTACACCTTC | CASSGDRGFYGYTF
. | TRBJ2-5 | TRBD1 | TRBV24-1 | TGTGCCACCAGTGATCCCGACAGGGGCCAAGAGACCCAGTACTTC | CATSDPDRGQETQYF
once | TRBJ1-1 | . | TRBV2 | TGTGCCAGCAGTGATTGGAGTACTAACACTGAAGCTTTCTTT | CASSDWSTNTEAFF
. | TRBJ2-3 | TRBD2 | TRBV24-1 | TGTGCCACCAGTGATTTCGGGACTAGCGGGGGAGACACAGATACGCAGTATTTT | CATSDFGTSGGDTDTQYF
. | TRBJ2-7 | TRBD1 | TRBV29-1 | TGCAGCGCCGGGACAGGGAAGGACGAGCAGTACTTC | CSAGTGKDEQYF
. | TRBJ2-5 | TRBD2 | TRBV24-1 | TGTGCCACCAGTGACCCGACTAGCGGGGGAATCTGGGAGACCCAGTACTTC | CATSDPTSGGIWETQYF
. | TRBJ1-2 | . | TRBV28 | TGTGCCAGCAGTTTGGCAGGGACATACCCTAACTATGGCTACACCTTC | CASSLAGTYPNYGYTF
. | TRBJ2-1 | TRBD2 | TRBV6-4 | TGTGCCAGCAGGGGCCCTAGCGGTGAGCAGTTCTTC | CASRGPSGEQFF
. | TRBJ1-5 | . | TRBV18 | TGTGCCAGCTCACAACCGCGGGGGGAGGGCAATCAGCCCCAGCATTTT | CASSQPRGEGNQPQHF
once | TRBJ1-2 | TRBD1 | TRBV29-1 | TGCAGCGTTGTACGTCGACAGGGACGCGGCTACACCTTC | CSVVRRQGRGYTF
. | TRBJ2-3 | . | TRBV5-1 | TGCGCCAGCAGCCTAGCCTCACCTAGCACAGATACGCAGTATTTT | CASSLASPSTDTQYF
few | TRBJ2-5 | TRBD1 | TRBV3-1/TRBV3-2 | TGTGCCAGCAGCCAAGGCCGGGACAGCTTCCAAGAGACCCAGTACTTC | CASSQGRDSFQETQYF
once | TRBJ1-6 | . | TRBV27 | TGTGCCAGCAGTCCCTACAGGGCTTCACCCCTCCACTTT | CASSPYRASPLHF
. | TRBJ1-4 | TRBD1 | TRBV6-5 | TGTGCCAGCAGTCCAGGGGGAACTAATGAAAAACTGTTTTTT | CASSPGGTNEKLFF
. | TRBJ1-1 | . | TRBV29-1 | TGCAGCGTTCAACAGGCGCCGAACACTGAAGCTTTCTTT | CSVQQAPNTEAFF
few | TRBJ1-5 | . | TRBV5-1 | TGCGCCAGCAGCTTGGTAGGCAATCAGCCCCAGCATTTT | CASSLVGNQPQHF
. | TRBJ2-7 | TRBD1 | TRBV30 | TGTGCCTGGAGTTCCGGGACAGGCGTCTCCTACGAGCAGTACTTC | CAWSSGTGVSYEQYF